What follows describes a single T cell receptor (beta chain). Its cognate antigen is unknown. The data were produced by immunoSEQ multiplex PCR, yet TCRdb's version contains in-frame clones alone and is incomplete. The profile shows over 50,000 clones, approximately 79% of them singletons. This sample was taken from a study of radiotherapy plus CTLA-4 blockade in lung cancer. At the level of the study: Patients showed objective responses in 18% of cases and disease control in approximately 28%.

Germline lookup yields CDR1 SGHTA and CDR2 FQGNSA. The CDR3 is 14 amino acids. Deletions cut 2 bases from V and 5 bases from J, with 12 bases between. General study findings and limits: Best predicting response, reportedly, were early blood T cell clone dynamics, with interferon-beta. Radiotherapy plus ipilimumab was followed by expansion in blood of tumor-derived TCR clones.

Sequencing was performed on peripheral blood, taken from a patient treated with radiotherapy plus ipilimumab. The rearrangement uses TRBV7-2 and TRBJ1-2; D is unresolved. This receptor was identified in a human donor with non-small cell lung cancer who had a complete response to radiotherapy plus ipilimumab. The CDR3 loop is CASSLTLAVYGYTF. In DNA, the CDR3 is TGTGCCAGCAGCTTAACCCTAGCGGTGTATGGCTACACCTTC.